This is a list of T cell receptor beta chains from one sample in a study of PD-1 blockade in classical Hodgkin lymphoma. Here immunoSEQ multiplex PCR was the method, and the copy in TCRdb shows in-frame clones only, minus some. The profile shows about 3,100 clones, roughly four fifths of them singletons. Sequences were derived from CD8+ T cells from blood, sampled before the fourth cycle of nivolumab. All receptors derive from a human donor with classical Hodgkin lymphoma. Each CDR3 is given with its conserved first and last residue. A D gene is named only where the DNA matches it firmly. Rows may omit the clone size; those that give it use once, few, many or a size class.

d_gene: NA; j_gene: TRBJ1-1; v_gene: TRBV7-9; abundance: NA; CDR3nt: TGTGCCAGCAGCTTATTGGGGGGCTGGGGCACTGAAGCTTTCTTT; CDR3aa: CASSLLGGWGTEAFF
d_gene: NA; j_gene: TRBJ2-3; v_gene: TRBV11-2; abundance: NA; CDR3nt: TGTGCCAGCAGCTTCTTAAAGGGGGATACGCAGTATTTT; CDR3aa: CASSFLKGDTQYF
d_gene: TRBD1; j_gene: TRBJ2-5; v_gene: TRBV7-2; abundance: NA; CDR3nt: TGTGCCAGCAGCTTATACAGGGGCGAGACCCAGTACTTC; CDR3aa: CASSLYRGETQYF
d_gene: NA; j_gene: TRBJ2-7; v_gene: TRBV30; abundance: few; CDR3nt: TGTGCCTGGAGTCCCACTAGCTACGAGCAGTACTTC; CDR3aa: CAWSPTSYEQYF
d_gene: NA; j_gene: TRBJ1-1; v_gene: TRBV10-3; abundance: once; CDR3nt: TGTGCCATCAGTGAGTCCGAGGTAATGAACACTGAGGCTTTCTTT; CDR3aa: CAISESEVMNTEAFF
d_gene: NA; j_gene: TRBJ2-2; v_gene: TRBV7-6; abundance: NA; CDR3nt: TGTGCCAGCAGCCCCGGATCAGATGGGGAGCTGTTTTTT; CDR3aa: CASSPGSDGELFF
d_gene: NA; j_gene: TRBJ2-2; v_gene: TRBV5-6; abundance: NA; CDR3nt: TGTGCCAGCAGCTTTCAGGGACGGATAAACACCGGGGAGCTGTTTTTT; CDR3aa: CASSFQGRINTGELFF
d_gene: NA; j_gene: TRBJ1-5; v_gene: TRBV11-2; abundance: NA; CDR3nt: TGTGCCAGCAGCACCGACCCCCGAGGCAATCAGCCCCAGCATTTT; CDR3aa: CASSTDPRGNQPQHF
d_gene: NA; j_gene: TRBJ2-1; v_gene: TRBV4-1; abundance: NA; CDR3nt: TGCGCCAGCAGCCAAGATCTCCCCGTCGGCAATGAGCAGTTCTTC; CDR3aa: CASSQDLPVGNEQFF
d_gene: NA; j_gene: TRBJ1-1; v_gene: TRBV9; abundance: few; CDR3nt: TGTGCCAGCGACGGGGGAAGGGACACTGAAGCTTTCTTT; CDR3aa: CASDGGRDTEAFF
d_gene: NA; j_gene: TRBJ1-2; v_gene: TRBV4-2; abundance: NA; CDR3nt: TGTGCCAGCAGCCCTCTCGGATCGCAGGGACGGGCGGGTGGCTACACCTTC; CDR3aa: CASSPLGSQGRAGGYTF
d_gene: TRBD2; j_gene: TRBJ2-1; v_gene: TRBV5-1; abundance: once; CDR3nt: TGCGCCAGCAGCTTTGGTGCTAGCGGGGGTGATGAGCAGTTCTTC; CDR3aa: CASSFGASGGDEQFF
d_gene: NA; j_gene: TRBJ1-3; v_gene: TRBV19; abundance: NA; CDR3nt: TGTGCCAGTAGTATAACAGACTCTGGAAACACCATATATTTT; CDR3aa: CASSITDSGNTIYF
d_gene: NA; j_gene: TRBJ1-4; v_gene: TRBV7-9; abundance: few; CDR3nt: TGTGCCAGCAGCCGGGTAGCGACTAATGAAAAACTGTTTTTT; CDR3aa: CASSRVATNEKLFF
d_gene: NA; j_gene: TRBJ1-4; v_gene: TRBV7-6; abundance: NA; CDR3nt: TGTGCCAGCAGCTTGGGAGCCGGAAGAGGCGAAAAACTGTTTTTT; CDR3aa: CASSLGAGRGEKLFF
d_gene: NA; j_gene: TRBJ2-3; v_gene: TRBV11-2; abundance: few; CDR3nt: TGTGCCAGCAGCCCAATGGACCTGGATACGCAGTATTTT; CDR3aa: CASSPMDLDTQYF
d_gene: TRBD2; j_gene: TRBJ2-2; v_gene: TRBV11-2; abundance: NA; CDR3nt: TGTGCCAGCAGCTTATGGGCTAGCGGGGGGCCTCGAACCGGGGAGCTGTTTTTT; CDR3aa: CASSLWASGGPRTGELFF
d_gene: NA; j_gene: TRBJ1-3; v_gene: TRBV4-3; abundance: NA; CDR3nt: TGCGCCAGCAGCCAAGTGTGGCAGGGTGGCTCTGGAAACACCATATATTTT; CDR3aa: CASSQVWQGGSGNTIYF
d_gene: NA; j_gene: TRBJ1-2; v_gene: TRBV4-2; abundance: NA; CDR3nt: TGTGCCAGCAGTCCCCCGTATTCGCTATTCGGCTACACCTTC; CDR3aa: CASSPPYSLFGYTF
d_gene: TRBD2; j_gene: TRBJ2-7; v_gene: TRBV4-3; abundance: once; CDR3nt: TGCGCCAGCAGCCAGGGGAGGGCTGTCTACGAGCAGTACTTC; CDR3aa: CASSQGRAVYEQYF
d_gene: NA; j_gene: TRBJ1-4; v_gene: TRBV4-1; abundance: NA; CDR3nt: TGCGCCAGCAGCCCGACCCCCATCGGACCCTTTAATGAAAAACTGTTTTTT; CDR3aa: CASSPTPIGPFNEKLFF
d_gene: NA; j_gene: TRBJ1-1; v_gene: TRBV6-5; abundance: once; CDR3nt: TGTGCCAGCAGCCACAGGGCCAGCATGAACACTGAAGCTTTCTTT; CDR3aa: CASSHRASMNTEAFF
d_gene: NA; j_gene: TRBJ2-4; v_gene: TRBV7-1; abundance: once; CDR3nt: TGTGCCAGCAGCTTAGTCCAGTCCACGGGCATTCAGTACTTC; CDR3aa: CASSLVQSTGIQYF
d_gene: TRBD2; j_gene: TRBJ2-1; v_gene: TRBV9; abundance: NA; CDR3nt: TGTGCCAGCAGCGTAGGCCCCCGGGGGGGATACAATGAGCAGTTCTTC; CDR3aa: CASSVGPRGGYNEQFF
d_gene: NA; j_gene: TRBJ2-7; v_gene: TRBV7-6; abundance: NA; CDR3nt: TGTGCCAGCAGCTCGAGCGGTAGGGGTGACGAGCAGTACTTC; CDR3aa: CASSSSGRGDEQYF
d_gene: NA; j_gene: TRBJ1-1; v_gene: TRBV7-9; abundance: NA; CDR3nt: TGTGCCAGCAGCTTAGGCAGGGGGAACACTGAAGCTTTCTTT; CDR3aa: CASSLGRGNTEAFF
d_gene: NA; j_gene: TRBJ2-7; v_gene: TRBV28; abundance: NA; CDR3nt: TGTGCCAGCAGTTTGGAACCTTACTACGAGCAGTACTTC; CDR3aa: CASSLEPYYEQYF
d_gene: TRBD2; j_gene: TRBJ2-3; v_gene: TRBV6-5; abundance: NA; CDR3nt: TGTGCCAGCAGTCCCACTAGCGGATACACAGATACGCAGTATTTT; CDR3aa: CASSPTSGYTDTQYF
d_gene: NA; j_gene: TRBJ1-1; v_gene: TRBV2; abundance: NA; CDR3nt: TGTGCCAGCAGTGAATGGAGCACTGAAGCTTTCTTT; CDR3aa: CASSEWSTEAFF
d_gene: NA; j_gene: TRBJ2-3; v_gene: TRBV9; abundance: NA; CDR3nt: TGTGCCAGCAGCGTAGCTCGCTCTACTAGCACAGATACGCAGTATTTT; CDR3aa: CASSVARSTSTDTQYF
d_gene: TRBD1; j_gene: TRBJ2-1; v_gene: TRBV2; abundance: NA; CDR3nt: TGTGCCAGCAGTGAACCGGGACAGGGGGAAAATGAGCAGTTCTTC; CDR3aa: CASSEPGQGENEQFF
d_gene: NA; j_gene: TRBJ2-7; v_gene: TRBV28; abundance: NA; CDR3nt: TGTGCCAGCAGTTTAGGGTTTGGTGAGGGTGACGAGCAGTACTTC; CDR3aa: CASSLGFGEGDEQYF
d_gene: TRBD1; j_gene: TRBJ1-2; v_gene: TRBV6-5; abundance: NA; CDR3nt: TGTGCCAGCAGTTACTTCCAGGGGGCTTATGGCTACACCTTC; CDR3aa: CASSYFQGAYGYTF
d_gene: NA; j_gene: TRBJ2-7; v_gene: TRBV7-2; abundance: NA; CDR3nt: TGTGCCAGCAGCCCCCACAACGGGTACGAGCAGTACTTC; CDR3aa: CASSPHNGYEQYF
d_gene: NA; j_gene: TRBJ2-3; v_gene: TRBV5-4; abundance: NA; CDR3nt: TGTGCCAGCAGCTGGGGACCTCCCTACACAGATACGCAGTATTTT; CDR3aa: CASSWGPPYTDTQYF
d_gene: NA; j_gene: TRBJ2-1; v_gene: TRBV14; abundance: NA; CDR3nt: TGTGCCAGCAGCCCGTACGGAGAAGGGGGGGCACCATACAATGAGCAGTTCTTC; CDR3aa: CASSPYGEGGAPYNEQFF
d_gene: NA; j_gene: TRBJ2-2; v_gene: TRBV6-6; abundance: few; CDR3nt: TGTGCCAGCAGTCCACCTGGAGGGACCGGGGAGCTGTTTTTT; CDR3aa: CASSPPGGTGELFF
d_gene: TRBD1; j_gene: TRBJ1-2; v_gene: TRBV20-1; abundance: once; CDR3nt: TGCAGTGCTAGAGATCGGGGACAGTTTCCCTTC; CDR3aa: CSARDRGQFPF
d_gene: NA; j_gene: TRBJ2-7; v_gene: TRBV4-3; abundance: NA; CDR3nt: TGCGCCAGCAGCCAAGGGCCCAGCTCCTACGAGCAGTACTTC; CDR3aa: CASSQGPSSYEQYF
d_gene: NA; j_gene: TRBJ2-3; v_gene: TRBV7-6; abundance: NA; CDR3nt: TGTGCCAGCAGCTTAGAGGGGGCAGATACGCAGTATTTT; CDR3aa: CASSLEGADTQYF
d_gene: NA; j_gene: TRBJ1-5; v_gene: TRBV6-5; abundance: few; CDR3nt: TGTGCCAGCACCCTAACAGAGAGCAATCAGCCCCAGCATTTT; CDR3aa: CASTLTESNQPQHF
d_gene: NA; j_gene: TRBJ2-7; v_gene: TRBV7-2; abundance: NA; CDR3nt: TGTGCCAGCAGCTTAGATGGGTACGTCATCTACGAGCAGTACTTC; CDR3aa: CASSLDGYVIYEQYF
d_gene: NA; j_gene: TRBJ2-4; v_gene: TRBV5-5; abundance: NA; CDR3nt: TGTGCCAGCAGCTCGGGAGACAGGGTAGGGTACTTC; CDR3aa: CASSSGDRVGYF
d_gene: NA; j_gene: TRBJ2-3; v_gene: TRBV2; abundance: NA; CDR3nt: TGTGCCAGCAGTGACTACAGGGTGGCAGATACGCAGTATTTT; CDR3aa: CASSDYRVADTQYF
d_gene: NA; j_gene: TRBJ1-4; v_gene: TRBV19; abundance: NA; CDR3nt: TGTGCCAGTAGTTCCCTACCGGGCCTAGGAGGGCAAAATGAAAAACTGTTTTTT; CDR3aa: CASSSLPGLGGQNEKLFF
d_gene: NA; j_gene: TRBJ1-5; v_gene: TRBV5-8; abundance: NA; CDR3nt: TGTGCCAGCAGTCAGGGAAGCAATAGCAATCAGCCCCAGCATTTT; CDR3aa: CASSQGSNSNQPQHF
d_gene: NA; j_gene: TRBJ2-3; v_gene: TRBV5-6; abundance: NA; CDR3nt: TGTGCCAGCAGCTCGGGGGTGAATACGCAGTATTTT; CDR3aa: CASSSGVNTQYF
d_gene: TRBD2; j_gene: TRBJ2-3; v_gene: TRBV7-2; abundance: NA; CDR3nt: TGTGCCAGCAGTACACGTTTAGCGGGGGGTCAAGGAGATACGCAGTATTTT; CDR3aa: CASSTRLAGGQGDTQYF
d_gene: NA; j_gene: TRBJ2-7; v_gene: TRBV30; abundance: NA; CDR3nt: TGTGCCTGGACTAGTTCCTACGAGCAGTACTTC; CDR3aa: CAWTSSYEQYF
d_gene: NA; j_gene: TRBJ2-3; v_gene: TRBV7-9; abundance: NA; CDR3nt: TGTGCCAGCAGCTTAGGGGCGCATGGGGTTACAGATACGCAGTATTTT; CDR3aa: CASSLGAHGVTDTQYF
d_gene: NA; j_gene: TRBJ2-1; v_gene: TRBV27; abundance: NA; CDR3nt: TGTGCCAGCAGTTTAAGGGGTTTGGAGCAGTTCTTC; CDR3aa: CASSLRGLEQFF
d_gene: TRBD2; j_gene: TRBJ2-2; v_gene: TRBV6-5; abundance: NA; CDR3nt: TGTGCCAGCAGTTACAGGGAGGGGACCGGGGAGCTGTTTTTT; CDR3aa: CASSYREGTGELFF
d_gene: NA; j_gene: TRBJ2-2; v_gene: TRBV12-5; abundance: NA; CDR3nt: TGTGCTAGTGGTTTGAATGGGGACACTTGGACCGGGGAGCTGTTTTTT; CDR3aa: CASGLNGDTWTGELFF
d_gene: NA; j_gene: TRBJ2-7; v_gene: TRBV29-1; abundance: NA; CDR3nt: TGCAGCGCCACACCCACAGGGTTAGAGCAGTACTTC; CDR3aa: CSATPTGLEQYF
d_gene: NA; j_gene: TRBJ1-2; v_gene: TRBV4-2; abundance: NA; CDR3nt: TGTGCCAGCAGCCAAGGTACCCCAGACAGGACCCTATATGGCTACACCTTC; CDR3aa: CASSQGTPDRTLYGYTF
d_gene: NA; j_gene: TRBJ1-4; v_gene: TRBV6-6; abundance: NA; CDR3nt: TGTGCCAGCAGTTACTCACGGGGTTATGAAAAACTGTTTTTT; CDR3aa: CASSYSRGYEKLFF
d_gene: NA; j_gene: TRBJ1-5; v_gene: TRBV16; abundance: NA; CDR3nt: TGTGCCAGCAGCCAATCTCTGCTTAGCAATCAGCCCCAGCATTTT; CDR3aa: CASSQSLLSNQPQHF
d_gene: NA; j_gene: TRBJ2-3; v_gene: TRBV30; abundance: NA; CDR3nt: TGTGCCTGGAGTTACAGGGTGCCAGCAGATACGCAGTATTTT; CDR3aa: CAWSYRVPADTQYF
d_gene: TRBD1; j_gene: TRBJ1-1; v_gene: TRBV28; abundance: NA; CDR3nt: TGTGCCAGCAGTTTAGTTGGGGACAGCACTGAAGCTTTCTTT; CDR3aa: CASSLVGDSTEAFF
d_gene: NA; j_gene: TRBJ1-2; v_gene: TRBV6-6; abundance: NA; CDR3nt: TGTGCCAGCGGGTGGGGGCCAGGGGGCTACACCTTC; CDR3aa: CASGWGPGGYTF